This T cell receptor beta chain was sequenced in a study of response to subunit inactivated influenza vaccine. CDR1 and CDR2 (germline): GTSNPN, SVGIG (reference sequence). V gave up 3 bases and J gave up 5 bases; unmatched junction bases: 6. The CDR3 loop spans 13 amino acids. TCRdb processed the RT-PCR reads anew with MiXCR; each CDR3 protein has one entry. Here the sample spans 650,000 to 800,000 distinct CDR3 sequences, about 15% being singletons. This material consisted of PBMCs from blood, taken around two weeks before vaccination. The chain recombines TRBV30 with TRBJ1-2, with 7 bases matching TRBD1. This receptor was identified in a man in his forties or fifties who received an inactivated influenza vaccine. The CDR3, as DNA: TGTGCCTGGAGGCTCCGGGACAGATATGGCTACACCTTC. Translated: CAWRLRDRYGYTF.